These 19 T cell receptor beta chains were sequenced from one sample in a study of shared clonotypes between healthy human individuals. Only in-frame clones appear in the TCRdb table, and some are missing; sequencing was by immunoSEQ multiplex PCR. Here the sample spans approximately 840,000 clones, 96% being singletons. Naive CD8 cells were CD45RO-negative, positively selected for CCR7, excluding terminally differentiated effector memory CD45RA+ cells. The sample taken for sequencing was naive CD8+ T cells sorted from blood. The receptors stem from a man aged 30 to 45 in good health.

This chain links TRBV9 with TRBJ2-3, with TRBD2 identical over 7 bases. There are 18 residues in the CDR3. From germline, CDR1 is SGDLS and CDR2 YYNGEE. V trimming: 0 bases; J trimming: 0 bases; junction bases outside the gene matches: 10. CDR3 loop: CASSVDPPLAASTDTQYF. CDR3 nucleotide sequence: TGTGCCAGCAGCGTAGACCCCCCGCTAGCGGCTAGCACAGATACGCAGTATTTT. The complete variable domain, with remaining parts taken from reference TRBV9 and TRBJ2-3, reads DSGVTQTPKHLITATGQRVTLRCSPRSGDLSVYWYQQSLDQGLQFLIQYYNGEERAKGNILERFSAQQFPDLHSELNLSSLELGDSALYFCASSVDPPLAASTDTQYFGPGTRLTVL.

The V and J genes are TRBV29-1 and TRBJ1-1, with D tentatively TRBD1 (6 bases). Trimming shortened V by 6 bases and J by 6 bases, and 14 bases separated the two germline ends. The germline gives CDR1 SQVTM, CDR2 ANQGSEA. This CDR3 has 12 residues. Here the CDR3 reads CSVVRGAAEAFF. The CDR3 DNA sequence: TGCAGCGTAGTCAGGGGTGCGGCTGAAGCTTTCTTT.

The gene calls are TRBV4-1 and TRBJ1-1; D is uncertain. This CDR3 has 13 amino acids. V dropped 0 bases and J dropped 5 bases, with 7 bases sitting between them. Looked up from germline, CDR1 is MGHRA and CDR2 is YSYEKL. CDR3 DNA: TGCGCCAGCAGCCAAGATCACGGGACTGAAGCTTTCTTT. Translated: CASSQDHGTEAFF.

The chain links TRBV28 to TRBJ2-7; 9 bases align to TRBD1. Per the germline V gene, CDR1 is MDHEN and CDR2 is SYDVKM. Trimming took 6 bases from V and 3 from J; bases not matched to a gene: 9. This CDR3 is 15 amino acids long. The CDR3 region is CASRNRDRADYEQYF. The CDR3 DNA follows: TGTGCCAGCAGAAACCGGGACAGGGCCGACTACGAGCAGTACTTC.

The CDR3 sequence: CAWLSSGLPSNYGYTF. The CDR3 region has the DNA TGTGCCTGGCTATCATCAGGGCTACCTTCTAACTATGGCTACACCTTC. The chain employs TRBV30 and TRBJ1-2; D possibly corresponds to TRBD1 (5 bases). CDR1 and CDR2 (germline): GTSNPN, SVGIG (reference sequence). With 5 bases removed from V and 0 bases from J, the gap between germline ends came to 19 bases. This CDR3 is built from 16 residues.

The chain has TRBV14 and TRBJ2-7; no clear D gene. In germline, CDR1 is SGHDN, CDR2 FVKESK. The ends were cut back, 1 base at V and 4 bases at J, with 11 bases in the middle. The CDR3 is 14 residues long. This CDR3 reads CASSQVLSSYEQYF. The CDR3 nucleotides read TGTGCCAGCAGCCAAGTCTTATCATCGTACGAGCAGTACTTC.

The gene calls are TRBV7-8 and TRBJ2-3; D gene ambiguous. Germline CDR1 and CDR2: SGHVS and FQNEAQ. This CDR3 is built from 10 residues. Trimming pared 7 bases from V and 6 bases from J, leaving 5 bases between. The CDR3 sequence is CASTADTQYF. The CDR3 DNA reads as TGTGCCAGCACCGCGGATACGCAGTATTTT.

The chain joins TRBV2 to TRBJ1-1, with 10 bases lining up with TRBD1. Trimming removed 10 bases from V and 1 base from J; junction bases left unmatched: 9. This CDR3 comprises 15 residues. Germline V gives CDR1 SNHLY, CDR2 FYNNEI. CDR3 nucleotide sequence: TGTGCCACCCGACAGGGGGCGGATTCGAACACTGAAGCTTTCTTT. The encoded protein is CATRQGADSNTEAFF.

This chain uses TRBV7-6 with TRBJ2-7; maybe TRBD1 (5 bases). Trimming pared 0 bases from V and 7 bases from J, leaving 10 bases between. CDR1 and CDR2 from the germline V gene are SGHVS and FNYEAQ. CDR3 length: 13 residues. DNA for the CDR3: TGTGCCAGCAGCTTAGCCCTCAGGGAAGAGCAGTACTTC. It translates to CASSLALREEQYF.

The chain employs TRBV5-1 and TRBJ1-5, with a weak D call TRBD1 (6 bases). CDR3 length: 14 amino acids. Germline CDR1 and CDR2: SGHRS and YFSETQ. The V end was cut by 4 bases, the J end by 3 bases, with 11 bases between. CDR3 region: CASSASGANQPQHF. The CDR3 DNA sequence: TGCGCCAGCAGCGCTTCAGGGGCCAATCAGCCCCAGCATTTT.

The chain uses TRBV29-1 and TRBJ2-7; possible D gene TRBD1, 5 bases. Germline V gene data show CDR1 as SQVTM and CDR2 as ANQGSEA. The CDR3 totals 12 residues. The germline V and J ends were trimmed by 5 bases and 0 bases, with 8 bases remaining between them. Here the CDR3 DNA reads TGCAGCGTTACAGGTTCCTCCTACGAGCAGTACTTC. Its protein product is CSVTGSSYEQYF.

The V and J genes are TRBV21-1 and TRBJ2-7; TRBD2 is the table's D call, not checked against the DNA. TRBV21-1 is recorded as a pseudogene. The CDR3 is 15 amino acids. The CDR3 spells CASSKPGGGASSQYF. The CDR3 bases are TGTGCCAGCAGCAAACCCGGGGGGGGAGCCTCTTCGCAGTACTTC.

The chain joins TRBV27 to TRBJ2-1; 8 bases line up with TRBD2. V shed 8 bases and J 1 base; nucleotides not matched to a gene: 1. CDR3 length: 13 amino acids. The germline V gene has CDR1 MNHEY and CDR2 SMNVEV (reference sequence). The chain's CDR3 is CASGTRSYNEQFF. In DNA, the CDR3 is TGTGCCAGCGGGACTAGATCCTACAATGAGCAGTTCTTC.

About this clone: At the DNA level, this CDR3 is encoded by other sequences in the same sample as well. The rearrangement uses TRBV7-9 and TRBJ2-1; no reliable D call. Germline V gene data show CDR1 as SEHNR and CDR2 as FQNEAQ (reference sequence). CDR3 length equals 11 residues. Trimming shortened V by 5 bases and J by 6 bases, and 5 bases separated the two germline ends. The CDR3: CASSRPNEQFF. DNA of the CDR3: TGTGCCAGCAGCCGACCCAATGAGCAGTTCTTC.

The rearrangement uses TRBV5-1 and TRBJ2-1; possible D gene TRBD2, 5 bases. The V gene's germline CDR1 is SGHRS and CDR2 YFSETQ. V was shortened by 0 bases and J by 9 bases, with 13 bases between the two germline ends. The CDR3 runs to 14 residues. As DNA, the CDR3 is TGCGCCAGCAGCTTGGTTGGACTTTGGGGTGAGCAGTTCTTC. Residues: CASSLVGLWGEQFF. Full variable domain (remainder filled in from reference TRBV5-1 and TRBJ2-1): KAGVTQTPRYLIKTRGQQVTLSCSPISGHRSVSWYQQTPGQGLQFLFEYFSETQRNKGNFPGRFSGRQFSNSRSEMNVSTLELGDSALYLCASSLVGLWGEQFFGPGTRLTVL.

The J gene is TRBJ2-7, the V gene TRBV29-1, with 9 positions matching TRBD1. The J segment lost 4 bases and the V segment lost 6 bases, leaving 25 bases of the junction unmatched. Germline V gives CDR1 SQVTM, CDR2 ANQGSEA. This CDR3 has 19 residues. As DNA, the CDR3 is TGCAGCGTGGAGAAGAACGTGGGACAGGGAGGGCTGGAAGGGTACGAGCAGTACTTC. Protein product: CSVEKNVGQGGLEGYEQYF.

Notes on this clone: Within the sample, other DNA sequences also encode this same CDR3. J is TRBJ2-1 and V is TRBV11-2; no clear D. CDR3 length equals 12 residues. The V gene lost 3 bases and the J gene lost 6 bases, with 6 bases spanning the gap. Germline values: CDR1 SGHAT, CDR2 FQNNGV. The CDR3 protein is CASSFRRNEQFF. CDR3 nucleotides: TGTGCCAGCAGCTTCCGACGCAATGAGCAGTTCTTC.

This sequence joins TRBV4-3 and TRBJ1-3; D remains unclear. V dropped 8 bases and J dropped 0 bases, with 17 bases sitting between them. The CDR3 loop spans 16 amino acids. Germline CDR1 is LGHNA and CDR2 is YSLEER. DNA of the CDR3: TGCGCCAGCGCCACGAATGTAGGGTACTCTGGAAACACCATATATTTT. Protein sequence: CASATNVGYSGNTIYF.

Regarding this clone: Other DNA variants within this sample encode the same CDR3. The chain has TRBV27 and TRBJ2-1, with D possibly TRBD2 on 6 matching bases. The germline CDR1 and CDR2 sequences are MNHEY and SMNVEV (reference sequence). Trimming cost V 0 bases and J 9 bases, with 6 bases left between them. The CDR3 extends over 12 amino acids. The CDR3 region has the DNA TGTGCCAGCAGTTTATCCGGGGGTGAGCAGTTCTTC. The encoded protein is CASSLSGGEQFF.